Sequencing of this T cell receptor (beta chain) was carried out in a study of shared clonotypes between healthy human individuals. Study information: The plates for each donor numbered three CD4 naive, three CD4 memory, two CD8 naive and one CD8 memory.

Data came from immunoSEQ multiplex PCR; TCRdb stores just in-frame clones and leaves some out. Of more than 2,000,000 clones in the sample, around 90% were seen once. V lost 3 bases and J lost 2, with 8 bases in between. Germline V gene data show CDR1 as ENHRY and CDR2 as SYGVKD. There are 13 residues in the CDR3. The sample taken for sequencing was naive CD4+ T cells sorted from blood. Noted subset: CD45RA+ positively selected. This clonotype originated in a young man in good health. The chain uses TRBV10-3 and TRBJ2-7; D is ambiguous. CDR3 coding DNA: TGTGCCATCAGTGACGGAGAAGCCTACGAGCAGTACTTC. Translated: CAISDGEAYEQYF.